This is a list of T cell receptor beta chains from one sample in a study of graft-versus-host responses after intestinal transplantation. Clones were read by immunoSEQ multiplex PCR, and TCRdb kept only the in-frame ones, dropping some. Counted here are approximately 24,000 clones, around 95% occurring once; the ten biggest clones make up roughly 0.89%. Sequencing was performed on PBMCs, taken 30 days after intestinal transplant. The receptors were gathered from a human patient who received an intestinal transplant, so some T cells may come from the graft donor. CDR3s include the opening cysteine and the closing phenylalanine or tryptophan. The D gene is left open where the match is weak. Clone size is stated in some rows and not others, as once, few, many or a class when expanded.

size	V	D	J	DNA	CDR3
NA	TRBV25-1	NA	TRBJ1-2	TGTGCCAGCAGTGAGGGGCGTGGCGGCTACACCTTC	CASSEGRGGYTF
NA	TRBV4-1	NA	TRBJ2-7	TGCGCCAGCAGCCAAGAGGGTTCTCGGGACTACGAGCAGTACTTC	CASSQEGSRDYEQYF
NA	TRBV29-1	NA	TRBJ2-2	TGCAGCGTTGAGGAGAACACCGGGGAGCTGTTTTTT	CSVEENTGELFF
NA	TRBV27	TRBD1	TRBJ1-5	TGTGCCAGCAGGTGGACAGGGGGCGGGAGCAATCAGCCCCAGCATTTT	CASRWTGGGSNQPQHF
NA	TRBV4-1	TRBD2	TRBJ2-5	TGCGCCAGCAGCCCGACTAGCGGGAGGTGGGGAGAGACCCAGTACTTC	CASSPTSGRWGETQYF
NA	TRBV21-1	NA	TRBJ2-5	TGTGCCAGCAGCGCCCACCAAGAGACCCAGTACTTC	CASSAHQETQYF
NA	TRBV19	NA	TRBJ2-2	TGTGCCAGTAGTATGGGGTTCTGGGGGGAGCTGTTTTTT	CASSMGFWGELFF
NA	TRBV7-9	NA	TRBJ2-5	TGTGCCAGCAGCTTAGCTCCAGGGCAAGAGACCCAGTACTTC	CASSLAPGQETQYF
NA	TRBV7-2	TRBD2	TRBJ2-7	TGTGCCAGCAGCTTAAATAGCGGGAGCGCCTACGAGCAGTACTTC	CASSLNSGSAYEQYF
once	TRBV7-2	TRBD2	TRBJ2-2	TGTGCCAGCAGCTTAGAACTAGCGGGGGTCTACACCGGGGAGCTGTTTTTT	CASSLELAGVYTGELFF
NA	TRBV28	NA	TRBJ2-7	TGTGCCAGCAGTTTCCCTGGGGGGTTTTCCTACGAGCAGTACTTC	CASSFPGGFSYEQYF
NA	TRBV7-2	NA	TRBJ2-7	TGTGCCAGCAGGGGCGGGGAAAACCAGTACTACGAGCAGTACTTC	CASRGGENQYYEQYF
NA	TRBV10-3	NA	TRBJ2-3	TGTGCCATCACGGACCAACGAACACTCACAGATACGCAGTATTTT	CAITDQRTLTDTQYF
NA	TRBV11-2	TRBD1	TRBJ1-3	TGTGCCAGCAGCTTAATTCGGACAGGGGACGGAAACACCATATATTTT	CASSLIRTGDGNTIYF
NA	TRBV6-5	NA	TRBJ1-1	TGTGCCAGCAGCACAGGAAACACTGAAGCTTTCTTT	CASSTGNTEAFF
NA	TRBV4-1	NA	TRBJ1-4	TGCGCCAGCAGCCAAGGTAATCGAGTGACCTCTAATGAAAAACTGTTTTTT	CASSQGNRVTSNEKLFF
NA	TRBV6-1	NA	TRBJ2-6	TGTGCCAGCAGTGACAGGGACTCTGGGGCCAACGTCCTGACTTTC	CASSDRDSGANVLTF
NA	TRBV4-3	NA	TRBJ1-4	TGCGCCAGCAGCCAAGTTCCAGGGGCTAATGAAAAACTGTTTTTT	CASSQVPGANEKLFF
NA	TRBV28	TRBD1	TRBJ2-7	TGTGCCAGCAGCCCCGTTGACCGGGACAGGGCTGACGAGCAGTACTTC	CASSPVDRDRADEQYF
NA	TRBV14	NA	TRBJ2-7	TGTGCCAGCAGCCAAGTGGTACAAGAGCAGTACTTC	CASSQVVQEQYF
NA	TRBV4-1	NA	TRBJ2-7	TGCGCCAGCAGCCCGGCTAGGGGCTACGAGCAGTACTTC	CASSPARGYEQYF
NA	TRBV7-6	TRBD1	TRBJ2-7	TGTGCCAGCAGCTTAGGGGGACAGGGCTACGAGCAGTACTTC	CASSLGGQGYEQYF
NA	TRBV19	TRBD1	TRBJ2-7	TGTGCCAGTAGTACCGGGACAGGGCTTTACGAGCAGTACTTC	CASSTGTGLYEQYF
NA	TRBV28	TRBD2	TRBJ2-5	TGTGCCAGCAGTTTCCCAGCGGGACGAGAGACCCAGTACTTC	CASSFPAGRETQYF
once	TRBV5-1	TRBD1	TRBJ1-5	TGCGCCAGCAGCTTGGTACGACAGGGGGAGGAAGGCAATCAGCCCCAGCATTTT	CASSLVRQGEEGNQPQHF
few	TRBV6-5	NA	TRBJ1-1	TGTGCCAGCAGTCCAGGGGAGGAGTACACTGAAGCTTTCTTT	CASSPGEEYTEAFF
NA	TRBV13	TRBD1	TRBJ1-1	TGTGCCAGCAGCTTAGGACAGGGGGCGCGGAAAACTGAAGCTTTCTTT	CASSLGQGARKTEAFF
NA	TRBV5-1	TRBD2	TRBJ2-1	TGCGCCAGCAGCTTCCGACTAGCGGGCGTCAACAATGAGCAGTTCTTC	CASSFRLAGVNNEQFF
NA	TRBV19	NA	TRBJ1-5	TGTGCCAGTAACTCCCTCCTATCGACGAATCAGCCCCAGCATTTT	CASNSLLSTNQPQHF
NA	TRBV27	NA	TRBJ1-2	TGTGCCACCTGGACTGGCTATGGCTACACCTTC	CATWTGYGYTF
NA	TRBV4-1	NA	TRBJ2-3	TGCGCCAGCGGACGCACAGATACGCAGTATTTT	CASGRTDTQYF
NA	TRBV28	NA	TRBJ1-4	TGTGCCAGCAGCCCAAACCTACAGGCTAATGAAAAACTGTTTTTT	CASSPNLQANEKLFF
NA	TRBV10-2	TRBD1	TRBJ2-7	TGCGCCAGTAAGAGGACAGGGGGACCCTACGAGCAGTACTTC	CASKRTGGPYEQYF
NA	TRBV15	NA	TRBJ2-1	TGTGCCACCAGCCGAAGACAAGAACACAATGAGCAGTTCTTC	CATSRRQEHNEQFF
NA	TRBV5-6	NA	TRBJ2-5	TGTGCCAGCAGCTTGCCCGGGGTGGAGACCCAGTACTTC	CASSLPGVETQYF
NA	TRBV6-1	NA	TRBJ2-7	TGTGCCAGCAGTGAAGGGTGGAACGAGCAGTACTTC	CASSEGWNEQYF
NA	TRBV9	TRBD1	TRBJ2-4	TGTGCCAGCAGCGCGGGACAGGGGGTCGACATTCAGTACTTC	CASSAGQGVDIQYF
NA	TRBV27	TRBD1	TRBJ2-4	TGTGCCAGCAGTTTATCTGGGGACAGGAGGGACATTCAGTACTTC	CASSLSGDRRDIQYF
NA	TRBV6-1	NA	TRBJ2-2	TGTGCCGGAAGGGTGGCCGGGGAGCTGTTTTTT	CAGRVAGELFF
NA	TRBV7-9	NA	TRBJ2-3	TGTGCCAGCAGACGGACAGAATACACAGATACGCAGTATTTT	CASRRTEYTDTQYF